This entry features one T cell receptor beta chain sequence. Its antigen is not identified. The source of the sample is a study of molecular identifiers for immune sequencing clone quantification. Via MiXCR, TCRdb re-called the PCR reads, giving one row per CDR3 protein. Of 490,000 or so distinct CDR3 sequences in the sample, around 23% were seen once. Study observations and caveats: Among effectors, clones above 20 RNA copies held over 98% of molecules; among naive cells, under 1%.

The source is a human donor in good health. Some libraries in this study had Jurkat cell RNA spiked in. The specimen sequenced was naive CD8+ T cells from blood, with Jurkat cell RNA spiked in. Subset of the sample: FACS-sorted CD8+CD4-CCR7+CD45RA+ naive T cells.

The CDR3 coding sequence is TGCGCCAGCAGCCAAGATAGGAATCTTCCCTACGAGCAGTACTTC. Its translation: CASSQDRNLPYEQYF. This chain uses TRBV4-3 with TRBJ2-7, with D unresolved. Germline CDR1 LGHNA, CDR2 YSLEER. The CDR3 totals 15 residues. Trimming stripped 0 bases from V and 2 bases from J, with 11 bases between.